This TCR beta chain stems from a study of T cell changes during pregnancy in multiple sclerosis. Germline V gene data show CDR1 as SGDLS and CDR2 as YYNGEE. This CDR3 region has 14 residues. V was pared by 0 bases and J by 2 bases, with 9 bases between. The assay was immunoSEQ multiplex PCR, and TCRdb's table has in-frame clones only and misses some. The table includes roughly 110,000 clones, around nine tenths detected once. The source material was peripheral blood, sampled in the third trimester of pregnancy. The chain uses TRBV9 and TRBJ2-7; no reliable D call. The TCR comes from a female donor with multiple sclerosis, enrolled in a pregnancy study. This chain's CDR3 is CASSVGALAYEQYF. In DNA, the CDR3 is TGTGCCAGCAGCGTAGGAGCGTTAGCCTACGAGCAGTACTTC.